This T cell receptor beta chain was captured in a study of blood T cell repertoires in COVID-19. The V end was cut by 7 bases, the J end by 0 bases, with 13 bases between. The germline V gene has CDR1 MNHEY and CDR2 SVGAGI. The CDR3 totals 14 residues. Profiled with immunoSEQ multiplex PCR; TCRdb holds only in-frame clones, not every one. The table lists tens of thousands of clones, about 89% of them singletons. The rearrangement links TRBV6-5 to TRBJ2-7; weak D call: TRBD2 (5 bases). This sequence was found in a human donor in a cohort sampled during active COVID-19. The sample comprised peripheral blood. The CDR3 loop reads CASTPDSSSYEQYF. As DNA, the CDR3 is TGTGCCAGCACGCCGGACTCGAGCTCCTACGAGCAGTACTTC.